A selection of T cell receptor beta chains follows, all from one sample in a study of T cell repertoires in cytomegalovirus infection. MiXCR, run by TCRdb on the reads, gives a single entry per CDR3 protein. The sample records roughly 920,000 distinct CDR3 sequences, 31% being singletons. These TCRs are of unknown antigen specificity. This specimen was cultured CD8+ T cells from PBMCs, taken from culture after CMV antigen stimulation. The receptor source for this set is a human donor in good health (CMV status not recorded). Some clones in this sample may be carry-over from other donors' samples. Each CDR3 is given with its conserved first and last residue. The D gene is left open where the match is weak. Clone size is not always given. Where it is, it says once, few, many or a class for expanded clones.

NA,TRBV27,TRBJ2-5,NA,TGTGCCAGCAGTCCCCTGGGGGGCGCAGGGGAGACCCAGTACTTC,CASSPLGGAGETQYF
TRBD1,TRBV19,TRBJ2-5,NA,TGTGCCAGCAGAACAGGGGGCGGCCAAGAGACCCAGTACTTC,CASRTGGGQETQYF
NA,TRBV6-2/TRBV6-3,TRBJ2-1,few,TGTGCCAGCAACCAATGGGGGGGGGCTTCCTACAATGAGCAGTTCTTC,CASNQWGGASYNEQFF
TRBD1,TRBV27,TRBJ1-5,many,TGTGCCAGCAGTTCCTTGGACAGGGGCTCATGGAATCAGCCCCAGCATTTT,CASSSLDRGSWNQPQHF
NA,TRBV7-9,TRBJ2-1,few,TGTGCCAGCAGCCCCACACAGGGTGACGAGCAGTTCTTC,CASSPTQGDEQFF
TRBD1,TRBV9,TRBJ2-3,NA,TGTGCCAGCAGCGCCGGACAGGGGGGTAAAGATACGCAGTATTTT,CASSAGQGGKDTQYF
NA,TRBV7-6,TRBJ2-7,many,TGTGCCAGCAGCGGTGGAGGGGACTACGAGCAGTACTTC,CASSGGGDYEQYF
NA,TRBV7-6,TRBJ2-5,many,TGTGCCAGCATTTCTTCGTGGGAGACCCAGTACTTC,CASISSWETQYF
NA,TRBV2,TRBJ2-1,few,TGTGCCAGCTTGGAGGGTCCCCGTAGTGAGCAGTTCTTC,CASLEGPRSEQFF
NA,TRBV7-2,TRBJ1-5,many,TGTGCCAGCAGCTTAGAATTGGGGGGATATCAGCCCCAGCATTTT,CASSLELGGYQPQHF
NA,TRBV6-2/TRBV6-3,TRBJ1-5,few,TGTGCCAGCAGTTCCCCCGACAAACACCACGATCAGCCCCAGCATTTT,CASSSPDKHHDQPQHF
NA,TRBV10-3,TRBJ1-6,few,TGTGCCACCTGGACCGCGGGGGATTCACCCCTCCACTTT,CATWTAGDSPLHF
NA,TRBV7-6,TRBJ2-1,few,TGTGCCAGCAGCTTTGGTTGGAACAATGAGCAGTTCTTC,CASSFGWNNEQFF
TRBD1,TRBV11-3,TRBJ2-1,NA,TGTGCCAGCAGCTATGGATCGCCCACCCGGGACAGGAGGTACAATGAGCAGTTCTTC,CASSYGSPTRDRRYNEQFF
NA,TRBV19,TRBJ1-5,NA,TGTGCCAGTAGTCCTCCGGGACCCGAAAAGCATTTT,CASSPPGPEKHF
NA,TRBV27,TRBJ2-5,NA,TGTGCCAGCGGCCTAGGCAAAGAGACCCAGTACTTC,CASGLGKETQYF